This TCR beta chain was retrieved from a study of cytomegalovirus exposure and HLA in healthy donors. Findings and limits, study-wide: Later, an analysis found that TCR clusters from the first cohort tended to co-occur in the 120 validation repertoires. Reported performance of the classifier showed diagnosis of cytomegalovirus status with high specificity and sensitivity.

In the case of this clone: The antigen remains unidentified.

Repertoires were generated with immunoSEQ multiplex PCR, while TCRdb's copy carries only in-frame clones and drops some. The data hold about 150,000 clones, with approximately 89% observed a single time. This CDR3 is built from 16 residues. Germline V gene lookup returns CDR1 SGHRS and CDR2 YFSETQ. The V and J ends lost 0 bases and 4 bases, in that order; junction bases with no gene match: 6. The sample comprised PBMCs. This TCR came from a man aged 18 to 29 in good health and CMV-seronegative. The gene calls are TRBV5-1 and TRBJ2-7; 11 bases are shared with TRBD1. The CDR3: CASSLVRTGGIYEQYF. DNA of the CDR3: TGCGCCAGCAGCTTGGTTAGGACAGGGGGCATATACGAGCAGTACTTC.